This entry lists 11 T cell receptor beta chains sequenced from one sample in a study of CD8 T cells in ankylosing spondylitis (dated by TCRdb to the late 2010s). The library was generated by 5' RACE. Sequencing took place on an Illumina HiSeq 2500. TCRdb took the public reads, trimmed them with fastp at Q25, ran MiXCR for clone calling and kept in-frame beta chains. Rows matching on CDR3 protein sequence are summarized as one entry with the most common DNA and genes. Present in this sample are roughly 240,000 distinct CDR3 sequences, around 8% of which were seen just once. The ten largest account for 4.8% of the sample. Sample: blood, either unsorted or a sorted T cell fraction (not recorded which). These receptor sequences come from a female donor with ankylosing spondylitis or in good health (not recorded which).

A few counts support this clonotype. V usage is TRBV19 and J usage is TRBJ2-1; 7 nucleotides align to TRBD2. CDR1 is LNHDA and CDR2 is SQIVND in the germline V gene (reference sequence). Losses at the gene ends were 1 base for V and 2 bases for J; bases not matched to a gene: 5. CDR3 size: 16 residues. The DNA of the CDR3 is TGTGCCAGTAGTATAGGGGCGGCGGGAGCCTACAATGAGCAGTTCTTC. It codes for CASSIGAAGAYNEQFF.

The genes are TRBV6-2 or TRBV6-3 and TRBJ2-7; D possibly corresponds to TRBD2 (5 bases). The CDR3 sequence is 15 residues long. Between the trimmed V and J ends, which lost 0 bases and 0 bases, there was a span of 9 bases. The germline CDR1 and CDR2 sequences are MNHEY and SVGEGT. The CDR3 loop reads CASSYSRGSSYEQYF. In DNA form, the CDR3 reads TGTGCCAGCAGTTACTCACGGGGTTCCTCCTACGAGCAGTACTTC.

This clonotype was detected many times. This chain links TRBV12-3 or TRBV12-4 with TRBJ2-1, with D tentatively TRBD2 (6 bases). CDR3 length: 15 residues. The ends were cut back, 5 bases at V and 2 bases at J, with 13 bases in the middle. The chain's CDR3 is CASSPGAGAYNEQFF. The CDR3 coding sequence is TGTGCCAGCAGTCCAGGAGCGGGTGCCTACAATGAGCAGTTCTTC.

The chain is built from TRBV6-2 or TRBV6-3 and TRBJ2-5, with a weak D call TRBD1 (6 bases). The V gene lost 6 bases and the J gene lost 0 bases, with 14 bases spanning the gap. Germline-derived CDR1 and CDR2 are MNHEY and SVGEGT. The CDR3 contains 15 residues. The CDR3 loop reads CASSLRGTYQETQYF. CDR3 nucleotides: TGTGCCAGCAGCCTCAGGGGTACCTACCAAGAGACCCAGTACTTC.

This clonotype was seen ten or more times. The rearrangement links TRBV9 to TRBJ2-1; 11 nucleotides align to TRBD1. The CDR3 is made up of 17 amino acids. Germline V lookup: CDR1 SGDLS, CDR2 YYNGEE. The junction had 10 bases not matched to a gene; V was cut back by 3 bases and J by 5 bases. CDR3 amino acids: CASSGGIGQGADNEQFF. The CDR3 bases are TGTGCCAGCAGCGGTGGGATTGGACAGGGGGCGGACAATGAGCAGTTCTTC.

Many counts were recorded for this clonotype. The chain joins TRBV5-1 to TRBJ2-1; TRBD2 agrees at 8 bases. Trimming removed 0 bases from V and 1 base from J; junction bases left unmatched: 12. CDR1 is SGHRS and CDR2 is YFSETQ in the germline V gene. CDR3 length: 19 amino acids. The CDR3 DNA sequence: TGCGCCAGCAGCTTGGTCGAACTAGCGGAGTTTTCGTCCTACAATGAGCAGTTCTTC. Amino acids: CASSLVELAEFSSYNEQFF.

The chain is built from TRBV7-2 and TRBJ2-5; perhaps TRBD2 as D (6 bases). V was clipped by 0 bases and J by 1 base, with 18 bases between them. CDR3 size: 18 residues. Per germline, CDR1 SGHTA and CDR2 FQGNSA. CDR3 DNA: TGTGCCAGCAGCTTAGCCGCGGAACCGGGCGGGGTCCAAGAGACCCAGTACTTC. It translates to CASSLAAEPGGVQETQYF.

This clonotype was detected ten times or more. The rearrangement links TRBV20-1 to TRBJ2-7; D possibly uses TRBD1 or TRBD2 (6 bases each). V shed 3 bases and J shed 5 bases, with 11 bases lying between them. The germline CDR1 and CDR2 sequences are DFQATT and SNEGSKA (reference sequence). The CDR3 totals 12 residues. As DNA, the CDR3 is TGCAGTGCTAGTCCGGGGGCAAACGAGCAGTACTTC. Protein sequence: CSASPGANEQYF.

This clonotype was counted at least ten times. This chain uses TRBV6-2 or TRBV6-3 with TRBJ2-3; a possible D gene is TRBD1 (6 bases). The germline gives CDR1 MNHEY, CDR2 SVGEGT. V gave up 5 bases and J gave up 4 bases, with 10 bases separating them. The CDR3 runs to 13 residues. CDR3 in DNA: TGTGCCAGCAGTAGGACAGCAGCAGATACGCAGTATTTT. It codes for CASSRTAADTQYF.

There are many counts of this clonotype. Written as DNA, the CDR3 is TGCAGTGCTCCTATTTATGGGGAAAAACTGTTTTTT. This encodes CSAPIYGEKLFF. The chain uses TRBV20-1 and TRBJ1-4; D is ambiguous. This CDR3 region has 12 residues. Germline CDR1 and CDR2: DFQATT and SNEGSKA (reference sequence). Trimming removed 5 bases from V and 8 bases from J, with 12 bases in between.

This clonotype has at least ten counts. The chain uses TRBV5-1 and TRBJ2-2, with TRBD2 matching over 7 bases. Germline trimming cut 4 bases from V and 5 bases from J; bases unmatched to any gene: 14. Germline loops: CDR1 SGHRS, CDR2 YFSETQ. The CDR3 has 17 amino acids. Here the CDR3 reads CASSLNGLERGTGELFF. The CDR3 DNA follows: TGCGCCAGCAGCCTGAATGGACTAGAGCGGGGAACCGGGGAGCTGTTTTTT. Variable domain in full (rest from reference TRBV5-1 and TRBJ2-2): KAGVTQTPRYLIKTRGQQVTLSCSPISGHRSVSWYQQTPGQGLQFLFEYFSETQRNKGNFPGRFSGRQFSNSRSEMNVSTLELGDSALYLCASSLNGLERGTGELFFGEGSRLTVL.